This T cell receptor (beta chain) was documented in a study of shared clonotypes between healthy human individuals. Splitting of each subset's genomic DNA was done evenly across several immunoSEQ plates. The table came from immunoSEQ multiplex PCR; TCRdb's copy has only in-frame clones and leaves some out. The table records about 2.1 million clones, 93% of them present only once. General study results and limits: Estimated clonotype richness was generally higher in naive than memory subsets. The researchers took only blood, and tissue repertoires probably look different. Deeper or shallower sequencing was expected to change how clonotypes are shared among donors.

The length of the CDR3 is 14 residues. V lost 8 bases to trimming and J lost 0 bases, with 14 bases between them. CDR1 is MGHRA, CDR2 YSYEKL, per germline. Positive CCR7 selection of CD45RO-negative cells yielded the naive CD8 cells, and terminally differentiated effector memory CD45RA+ cells were excluded. About this clone: The antigen remains undetermined.

V usage is TRBV4-1 and J usage is TRBJ2-7, with D possibly being TRBD1 (5 bases). The receptor was derived from a man in his late teens or twenties in good health. Some clones in this sample may be carry-over from other donors' samples. The source material was naive CD8+ T cells from PBMCs. The CDR3 DNA reads TGCGCCAGCGGGGCTTTTGGGGTCTCCTACGAGCAGTACTTC. Translated, it gives CASGAFGVSYEQYF.